This T cell receptor beta chain was identified during a study of cytomegalovirus exposure and HLA in healthy donors (dated by TCRdb to about 2017). Background for the entire study: In an earlier analysis of fewer than 750 of the donors, less than 350 Gb of sequence data and 95 million to 130 million unique TCR beta sequences from some 170 million T cells were reported. An early release that covered fewer than 800 HLA-typed donors contained approximately 290 gigabases of sequencing data and 80 million or so unique TCR sequences. Among the roughly 400 genotyped donors, about 83% belonged to the genetic ancestry cluster associated with self-reported Caucasian donors. The aim of the study was to test whether cataloging public T cell receptors could identify signatures of past pathogen exposure. The study profiled the T cell repertoires of hundreds of subjects by immunosequencing and related them to cytomegalovirus serostatus. Along with the approximately 670-subject first cohort, a separate validation cohort of around 110 different subjects was used. To predict cytomegalovirus infection status, the study brought together high-throughput TCR immunosequencing, statistical association of individual TCRs with disease status, and machine learning. A later analysis re-examined previously published TCR beta repertoires from about 700 donors and added high-resolution HLA genotyping to investigate patterns of TCR occurrence. Rather than using new phenotypic data, the later analysis identified candidate immune exposures from TCR beta sequences and from how often those sequences occurred across donors. To decide whether each TCR beta V gene segment behaved as functional or pseudogenic, an earlier analysis of approximately 600 of the donors relied on high-throughput TCR beta sequencing. Donor age, sex, ethnicity and CMV serostatus were compiled together with the repertoire data. Genome-wide SNP genotypes for about three fifths of the 666 donors were used in a later genetic analysis, which treated that subset as a discovery cohort. All discovery cohort repertoires had been generated using a single sequencing platform. Both class I and class II loci were covered by HLA typing, at four-digit resolution. The number of donors typed differed by locus, with 629-630 for A, B, C, DRB1 and DQB1, 522 for DQA1, nearly 610 for DPA1, and around 450 for DPB1. Four to six DR-DQ haplotypes were handled as single units for association and clustering, since linkage in the cohort was strong. Among about 400 genotyped donors of the cohort, an average of around 240,000 unique TCR beta nucleotide sequences was sequenced per donor, of which approximately 18% were non-productive.

Paper-wide results and their limitations: In a later analysis, TCR association rates were found to vary across HLA loci, with the most associated TCRs seen for DRB1 alleles and the fewest for HLA-C alleles. According to a later analysis, most CMV-associated TCR beta chains appeared to be HLA-restricted, and the HLA associations seemed to be driven largely by CMV exposure. Across donors, most TCR sequences were observed very rarely, whereas some public TCRs were present in many individuals. This cohort had only TCR beta chains sequenced, and the lack of alpha or paired-chain data limited which features could be detected. A later genetic analysis associated a missense DCLRE1C variant with V-gene and J-gene trimming of TCR beta chains, and an independent cohort replicated the association. According to a later genetic analysis, donors in an Asian-associated ancestry cluster had fewer N-insertions in productive TCRs than the roughly 670-donor mean. The classifier was reported to diagnose cytomegalovirus status with high specificity and sensitivity in both the original cohort and the validation cohort. In the study, approximately 150 TCR beta chains were listed as associated with cytomegalovirus. Roughly uniform sequencing depth across donors was assumed in presence/absence analyses, although this assumption may not hold. When HLA alleles, especially DR and DQ, strongly co-occurred, TCR associations were difficult to assign to individual alleles. Linkage disequilibrium might explain the correlated functional status among segregating V segments, but an unknown experimental factor could not be ruled out. It was suggested by the authors that the approach could potentially be generalized to other disease states and immunological phenotypes. HLA typing was unavailable for some donors at each locus, so association tests used only the typed subset. Some IMGT-functional V segments, including TRBV6-2 and TRBV6-3, could not be told apart with the 87-base-pair reads, so those segments were excluded. A group of highly shared sequence variants was considered likely to be a technical artifact of the sequencing pipeline. A later analysis associated about 17,000 TCR beta sequences with specific HLA alleles at a false discovery rate of 0.05. The only immune exposure information available for the cohort was CMV serostatus. A further reported finding was that TCR beta sequences accurately predicted the HLA-A and HLA-B alleles for most subjects in the first cohort. A later analysis reported that several top co-occurrence clusters appeared linked to parvovirus B19, influenza, CMV and Epstein-Barr virus. A few of the identified cytomegalovirus-associated TCR beta chains were confirmed in vitro to be specific for cytomegalovirus antigens. The earlier analysis of around 600 of the donors excluded seventeen rarely observed V segments, including chromosome 9 orphons, because counts were too low. In a later analysis, HLA-associated TCR beta chains showed more clonal expansion and lower generation probabilities than non-associated chains that were equally common. In an earlier analysis of more than 450 of the donors, most TCR beta V segments were observed in productive rearrangements about 87% or about 30% of the time, broadly matching IMGT annotations.

Only a few counts were recorded for this clone. What antigen it recognizes has not been identified. Base qualities were left out, and no much larger clone turns up one base away. In total, approximately 690 healthy bone marrow donors made up the cohort. Cohort members were all nominally healthy when sampled, although unrecorded immune exposures were likely present. The donor tested CMV seropositive and was one of the 289 seropositive cohort members. Each donor provided a peripheral blood sample, and peripheral blood mononuclear cells were used for TCR beta sequencing. The Qiagen DNeasy Blood Extraction Kit was used to extract genomic DNA from the blood cell samples. The library was produced with the immunoSEQ multiplex PCR assay. A mixture of 60 forward primers for TCR Vbeta segments and 13 reverse primers for TCR Jbeta segments was used in the multiplex PCR. A multiplex PCR assay on genomic DNA amplified the CDR3 region of rearranged TCR beta genes. Amplified TCR beta libraries were sequenced as 87-base-pair reads on the Illumina HiSeq System. The paper's processing steps were these. A later analysis counted about 80 million unique TCR beta chains across the 690 or so repertoires, and approximately 11 million of these chains were shared by at least two donors. Raw reads were error-corrected and collapsed into unique sequences by a nearest-neighbor algorithm in which closely related sequences were merged to remove PCR and sequencing errors. V, D and J gene segments were assigned by aligning CDR3 sequences to IMGT reference sequences. For a sequence to be retained, a match of at least six nucleotides to both a V gene segment and a J gene segment was required. A rearrangement was called productive if the CDR3 had no stop codons and remained in frame with V and J, and every other rearrangement was called non-productive. CDR3 was defined according to IMGT convention as the region running from the second conserved V-encoded cysteine to the conserved J-encoded phenylalanine. In an earlier analysis of more than 550 of the donors, sequences lacking an unambiguous match to a single V gene segment were excluded. An earlier analysis of a few hundred of the donors called V segments functional above 56.7% productive rearrangements and segregating when the between-donor standard deviation exceeded 5%. A statistical classification framework was built for diagnosing cytomegalovirus status from the catalog of TCR beta chain sequences. In a later analysis, TCR nucleotide sequences were compared against IMGT/GENE-DB human TR gene sequences so that V and J genes could be assigned. Using the TCRdist pipeline, a later analysis assigned CDR3 sequences along with most-parsimonious VDJ recombination scenarios. A later analysis defined each TCR beta chain by its CDR3 amino acid sequence plus V-gene family, and excluded reads lacking a unique V-gene family. To address suspected cross-contamination and a sequencing artifact, a later analysis removed roughly 640 highly shared, low-generation-probability nucleotide sequences. For each public chain, a later analysis derived a clonal expansion index from normalized ranks of inferred template counts within each repertoire. A later analysis computed generation probabilities with a VDJ recombination model fitted to out-of-frame rearrangements, and checked the results against IGoR. A later analysis scored TCR-TCR, TCR-HLA and TCR-CMV co-occurrence with hypergeometric tests, applying a repertoire-size bias correction to TCR pairs. False discovery rates were estimated in a later analysis by permuting HLA or CMV assignments 20 times. In a later analysis, co-occurring TCRs were grouped with DBSCAN, and TCRdist sequence similarity was added when clustering was performed within HLA-allele-positive subsets. Repertoires with fewer than 30,000 or more than 120,000 public chains, plus five repertoires with anomalous nucleotide sharing, were excluded from co-occurrence clustering. TCRdb carries this immuneACCESS record with in-frame sequences only. Its versions omit some clonotypes, under half of them owing to an unresolved V gene in the studies checked, with the rest unexplained. Clone size and V and J calls were adopted from that table, with D and trimming inferred from the DNA. Present in this sample are 150,000 to 200,000 clones, less than 85% of which were seen just once. The ten largest make up 1.5% to 1.7% of the sample.

From a lookup of the germline V gene, CDR1 and CDR2 are WSHSY and SAAADI. V and J are truncated by 3 bases and 0 bases respectively, leaving an intervening sequence of 8 bases. The CDR3 covers 14 residues, taking in both the cysteine and the phenylalanine. The CDR3 DNA has 42 bases and is translated from base 1. This TCR came from a girl aged 10 to 17 in good health and CMV-seropositive. Source material: PBMCs. The chain uses TRBV10-2 and TRBJ1-1; the D gene remains uncertain. This receptor has the CDR3 CASSESTLNTEAFF. The DNA sequence is as follows: TGCGCCAGCAGTGAATCGACACTGAACACTGAAGCTTTCTTT.